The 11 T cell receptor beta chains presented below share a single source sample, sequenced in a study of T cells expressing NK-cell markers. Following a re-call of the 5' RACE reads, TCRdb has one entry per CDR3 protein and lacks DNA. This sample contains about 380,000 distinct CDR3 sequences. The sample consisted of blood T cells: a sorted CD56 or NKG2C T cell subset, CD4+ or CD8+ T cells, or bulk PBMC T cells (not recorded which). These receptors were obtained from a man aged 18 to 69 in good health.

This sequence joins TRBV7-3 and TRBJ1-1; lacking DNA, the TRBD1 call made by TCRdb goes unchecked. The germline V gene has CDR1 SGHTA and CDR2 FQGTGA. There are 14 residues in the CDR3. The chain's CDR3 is CASSLGQGNTEAFF.

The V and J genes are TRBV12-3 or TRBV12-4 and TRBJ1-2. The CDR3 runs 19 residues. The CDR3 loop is CASSPRALTLGPGGSGYTF.

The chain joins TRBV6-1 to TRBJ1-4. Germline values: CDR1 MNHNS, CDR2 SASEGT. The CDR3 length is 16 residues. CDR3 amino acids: CASRGSLGATNEKLFF.

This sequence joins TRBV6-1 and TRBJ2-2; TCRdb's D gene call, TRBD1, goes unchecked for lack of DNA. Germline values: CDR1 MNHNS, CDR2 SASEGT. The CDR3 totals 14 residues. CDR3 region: CAITRRGRTGELFF.

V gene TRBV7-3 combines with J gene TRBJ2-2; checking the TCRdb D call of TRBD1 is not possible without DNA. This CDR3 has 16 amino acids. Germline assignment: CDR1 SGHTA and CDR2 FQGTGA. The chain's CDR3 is CASSQDRTYYTGELFF. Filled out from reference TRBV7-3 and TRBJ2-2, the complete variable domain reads GAGVSQTPSNKVTEKGKYVELRCDPISGHTALYWYRQSLGQGPEFLIYFQGTGAADDSGLPNDRFFAVRPEGSVSTLKIQRTERGDSAVYLCASSQDRTYYTGELFFGEGSRLTVL.

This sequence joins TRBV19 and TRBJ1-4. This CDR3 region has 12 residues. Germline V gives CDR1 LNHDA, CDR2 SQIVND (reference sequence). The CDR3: CASARPNEKLFF.

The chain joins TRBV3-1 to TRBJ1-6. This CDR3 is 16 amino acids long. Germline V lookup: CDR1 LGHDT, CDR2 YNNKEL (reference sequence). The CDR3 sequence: CASSEGHPWANSPLHF.

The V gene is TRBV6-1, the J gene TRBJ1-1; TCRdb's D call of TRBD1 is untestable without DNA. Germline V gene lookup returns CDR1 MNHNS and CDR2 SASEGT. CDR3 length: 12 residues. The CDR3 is CASSETGFEAFF.

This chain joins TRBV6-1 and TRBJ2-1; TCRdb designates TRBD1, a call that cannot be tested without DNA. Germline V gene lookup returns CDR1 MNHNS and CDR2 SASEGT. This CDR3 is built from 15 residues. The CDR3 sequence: CASSPLPGWDNEQFF.

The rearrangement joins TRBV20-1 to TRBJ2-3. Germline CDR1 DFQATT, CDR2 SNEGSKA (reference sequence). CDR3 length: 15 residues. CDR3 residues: CSARDPGSSTDTQYF.

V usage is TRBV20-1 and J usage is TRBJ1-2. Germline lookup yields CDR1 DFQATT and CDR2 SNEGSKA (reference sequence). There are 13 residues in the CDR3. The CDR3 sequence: CSAQSDGAYGYTF.